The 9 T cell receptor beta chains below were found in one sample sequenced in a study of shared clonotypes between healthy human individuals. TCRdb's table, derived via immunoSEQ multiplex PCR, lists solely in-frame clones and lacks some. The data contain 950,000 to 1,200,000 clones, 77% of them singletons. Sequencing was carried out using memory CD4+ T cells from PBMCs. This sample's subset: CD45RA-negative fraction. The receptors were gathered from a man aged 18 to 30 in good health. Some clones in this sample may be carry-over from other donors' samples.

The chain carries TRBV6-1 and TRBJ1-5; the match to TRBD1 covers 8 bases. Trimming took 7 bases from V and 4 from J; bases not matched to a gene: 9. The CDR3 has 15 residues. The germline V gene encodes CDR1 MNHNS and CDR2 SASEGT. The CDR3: CASNEQGGSNQPQHF. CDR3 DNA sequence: TGTGCCAGCAACGAACAGGGGGGAAGTAATCAGCCCCAGCATTTT.

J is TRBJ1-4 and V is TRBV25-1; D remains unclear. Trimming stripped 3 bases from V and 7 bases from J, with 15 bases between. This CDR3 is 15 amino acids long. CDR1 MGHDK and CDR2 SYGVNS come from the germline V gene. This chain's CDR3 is CASSEPGIWGEKLFF. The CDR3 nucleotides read TGTGCCAGCAGTGAGCCGGGGATTTGGGGTGAAAAACTGTTTTTT.

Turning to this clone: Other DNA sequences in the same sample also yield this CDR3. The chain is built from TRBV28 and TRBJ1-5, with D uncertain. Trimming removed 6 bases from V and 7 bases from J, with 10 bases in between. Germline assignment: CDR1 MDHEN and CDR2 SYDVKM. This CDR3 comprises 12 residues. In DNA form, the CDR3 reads TGTGCCAGCAGCCTGGACTCCCAGCCCCAGCATTTT. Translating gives CASSLDSQPQHF.

This chain's CDR3 is CASSPTGLMNTEAFF. The CDR3 DNA follows: TGCGCCAGCAGCCCAACGGGACTCATGAACACTGAAGCTTTCTTT. The chain employs TRBV5-1 and TRBJ1-1; weak D call: TRBD1 (5 bases). The CDR3 totals 15 residues. V dropped 4 bases and J dropped 0 bases, with 13 bases sitting between them. The germline V gene encodes CDR1 SGHRS and CDR2 YFSETQ.

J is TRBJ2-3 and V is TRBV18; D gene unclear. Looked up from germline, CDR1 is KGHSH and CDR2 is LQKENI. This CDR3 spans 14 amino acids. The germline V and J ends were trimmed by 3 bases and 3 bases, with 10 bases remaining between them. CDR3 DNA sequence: TGTGCCAGCTCACCTCCATACTCAACAGATACGCAGTATTTT. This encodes CASSPPYSTDTQYF.

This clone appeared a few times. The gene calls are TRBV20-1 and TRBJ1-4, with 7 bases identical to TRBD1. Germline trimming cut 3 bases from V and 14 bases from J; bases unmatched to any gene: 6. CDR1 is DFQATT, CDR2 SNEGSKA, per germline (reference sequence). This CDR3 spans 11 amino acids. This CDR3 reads CSASSGQRLFF. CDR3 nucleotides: TGCAGTGCTAGTTCGGGACAGCGGCTGTTTTTT.

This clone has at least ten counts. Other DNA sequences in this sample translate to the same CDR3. The CDR3 loop reads CAWSVTGGGTEAFF. In DNA, the CDR3 is TGTGCCTGGAGTGTCACAGGGGGCGGTACTGAAGCTTTCTTT. This chain joins TRBV30 and TRBJ1-1; 9 nucleotides line up with TRBD1. V shed 0 bases, J shed 5 bases, and the junction held 4 bases outside the gene matches. The CDR3 totals 14 residues. The germline V gene encodes CDR1 GTSNPN and CDR2 SVGIG (reference sequence).

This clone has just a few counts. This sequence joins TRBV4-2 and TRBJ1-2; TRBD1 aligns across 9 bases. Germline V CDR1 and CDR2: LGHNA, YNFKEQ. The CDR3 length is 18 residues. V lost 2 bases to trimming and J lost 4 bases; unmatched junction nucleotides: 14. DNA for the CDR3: TGTGCCAGCAGCCAAACTACACCGGGACAGGGAGGGGGCTATGGCTACACCTTC. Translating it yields CASSQTTPGQGGGYGYTF.

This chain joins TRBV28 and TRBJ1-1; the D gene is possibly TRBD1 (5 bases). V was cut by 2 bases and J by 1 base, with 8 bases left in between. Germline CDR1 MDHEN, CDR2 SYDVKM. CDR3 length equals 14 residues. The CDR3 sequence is CASSLGTENTEAFF. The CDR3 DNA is TGTGCCAGCAGTTTAGGGACTGAGAACACTGAAGCTTTCTTT.